Listed below are T cell receptor beta chains from one sample, sequenced in a study of OX40 agonist ivuxolimab in advanced cancers. Sequencing used immunoSEQ multiplex PCR; TCRdb keeps in-frame clones, though not all of them. This sample has 55,000 to 65,000 clones; roughly nine tenths occur once, and the top ten carry more than 13%. This specimen was CD4+ or CD8+ T cells sorted from blood, taken in a trial of the OX40 agonist ivuxolimab. Receptor source: an adult with an advanced solid tumor such as melanoma, head and neck, liver or kidney cancer. Each CDR3 is given with its conserved first and last residue. A D gene is named only where the DNA matches it firmly. Part of the rows lack a size; the others show once, few, many or a class for expanded clones.

- TRBJ2-7 TRBV7-2 - CASSFDGMGYYEQYF TGTGCCAGCAGCTTCGACGGGATGGGGTACTACGAGCAGTACTTC
- TRBJ2-2 TRBV10-2 - CASTSSLTGELFF TGCGCCAGCACTAGCTCGCTCACCGGGGAGCTGTTTTTT
- TRBJ1-5 TRBV19 TRBD1 CASRTTGAGNQPQHF TGTGCCAGTAGGACTACAGGGGCTGGCAATCAGCCCCAGCATTTT
- TRBJ2-7 TRBV2 - CASRVDRFSYEQYF TGTGCCAGCAGGGTAGACAGATTTTCCTACGAGCAGTACTTC
- TRBJ1-2 TRBV5-3 - CARSLQNGYTF TGTGCCAGAAGCTTGCAGAATGGCTACACCTTC
- TRBJ2-5 TRBV10-1 - CASSETGRGGETQYF TGCGCCAGCAGTGAGACCGGCCGGGGTGGCGAGACCCAGTACTTC
once TRBJ2-7 TRBV7-9 TRBD1 CASSPPGQGRYYEQYF TGTGCCAGCAGCCCTCCGGGACAGGGGAGATACTACGAGCAGTACTTC
- TRBJ2-7 TRBV25-1 TRBD1 CASRQGARPEQYF TGTGCCAGCAGACAGGGGGCGCGTCCCGAGCAGTACTTC
- TRBJ1-2 TRBV9 - CASERGGAPLWYGYTF TGTGCCAGCGAAAGAGGTGGCGCTCCCCTTTGGTATGGCTACACCTTC
- TRBJ2-2 TRBV29-1 - CSATGTGELFF TGCAGCGCGACAGGTACCGGGGAGCTGTTTTTT
- TRBJ2-1 TRBV18 - CASSPGQNNEQFF TGTGCCAGCTCACCGGGTCAGAACAATGAGCAGTTCTTC
few TRBJ1-5 TRBV16 TRBD1 CASSPQGSQPQHF TGTGCCAGCAGCCCACAGGGGAGTCAGCCCCAGCATTTT
- TRBJ2-7 TRBV2 TRBD1 CASQQGSSYEQYF TGTGCCAGTCAACAGGGGAGCTCCTACGAGCAGTACTTC
once TRBJ2-5 TRBV7-2 - CASSSPAVRPQETQYF TGTGCCAGCAGCTCACCGGCCGTCAGGCCCCAAGAGACCCAGTACTTC
- TRBJ1-1 TRBV28 - CASSLHSRTHLNTEAFF TGTGCCAGCAGTTTGCACAGCCGGACACACTTGAACACTGAAGCTTTCTTT
- TRBJ2-1 TRBV7-3 - CASSLGRHNEQFF TGTGCCAGCAGCTTAGGGAGACACAATGAGCAGTTCTTC
- TRBJ1-4 TRBV18 - CASSPPGGKLFF TGTGCCAGCTCACCACCCGGGGGAAAACTGTTTTTT
- TRBJ2-1 TRBV5-5 TRBD2 CASSLGLAATYEQFF TGTGCCAGCAGCTTGGGGCTAGCGGCAACCTATGAGCAGTTCTTC
- TRBJ2-7 TRBV5-4 TRBD2 CASRRREGSYEQYF TGTGCCAGCAGAAGGCGGGAGGGCTCCTACGAGCAGTACTTC
- TRBJ1-5 TRBV5-1 - CASSADPGGQPQHF TGCGCCAGCAGCGCCGACCCGGGGGGCCAGCCCCAGCATTTT
- TRBJ1-2 TRBV6-6 - CASSRRDLNYGYTF TGTGCCAGCAGTCGACGGGACCTTAACTATGGCTACACCTTC
- TRBJ2-7 TRBV11-3 TRBD2 CASSRPGLAVVWYF TGTGCCAGCAGCCGGCCGGGACTAGCCGTGGTATGGTACTTC
- TRBJ1-1 TRBV20-1 - CSASDAAEAFF TGCAGTGCTAGTGATGCGGCTGAAGCTTTCTTT
- TRBJ1-5 TRBV7-2 TRBD1 CASSLARDRDQPQHF TGTGCCAGCAGCTTAGCCAGGGACAGGGATCAGCCCCAGCATTTT
- TRBJ1-2 TRBV10-1 - CASSDMGVLLSQNGYTF TGCGCCAGCAGTGATATGGGGGTCCTTTTGAGTCAGAATGGCTACACCTTC
- TRBJ2-5 TRBV7-2 TRBD2 CASSLIPGGSAGYQETQYF TGTGCCAGCAGCTTAATTCCGGGAGGTTCCGCTGGGTACCAAGAGACCCAGTACTTC
once TRBJ2-7 TRBV19 TRBD2 CASSSRRMGTSGSIEQYF TGTGCCAGTAGCAGTCGCCGAATGGGGACTAGCGGGAGTATCGAGCAGTACTTC
- TRBJ2-5 TRBV2 TRBD2 CASSEGGGRETQYF TGTGCCAGCAGTGAAGGCGGGGGGCGAGAGACCCAGTACTTC
- TRBJ1-1 TRBV28 - CASISPRAGDTEAFF TGTGCCAGCATTTCCCCCCGGGCAGGCGACACTGAAGCTTTCTTT
once TRBJ2-3 TRBV9 TRBD2 CASSVPTSGSDTQYF TGTGCCAGCAGCGTACCGACTAGCGGCTCAGATACGCAGTATTTT
once TRBJ1-5 TRBV6-6 - CASSPPGEPQHF TGTGCCAGCAGTCCGCCCGGGGAGCCCCAGCATTTT
- TRBJ2-7 TRBV2 TRBD2 CASRGASGRFYEQYF TGTGCCAGCAGGGGGGCTAGCGGGAGGTTCTACGAGCAGTACTTC
once TRBJ2-1 TRBV5-1 - CASRFGPNQFF TGCGCCAGCAGGTTTGGACCCAACCAGTTCTTC
- TRBJ1-1 TRBV7-2 - CASSRGAGTEAFF TGTGCCAGCAGCCGAGGGGCGGGGACTGAAGCTTTCTTT
- TRBJ1-1 TRBV7-3 - CASRMENGGEAFF TGTGCCAGCAGAATGGAGAATGGGGGAGAAGCTTTCTTT
- TRBJ2-5 TRBV7-8 - CASSLVMGETQYF TGTGCCAGCAGCTTAGTCATGGGGGAGACCCAGTACTTC
- TRBJ2-1 TRBV27 TRBD1 CASSLQGPFNEQFF TGTGCCAGCAGTCTACAGGGGCCATTCAATGAGCAGTTCTTC
- TRBJ1-1 TRBV7-9 - CASSPRLGENTEAFF TGTGCCAGCAGCCCCCGGCTGGGCGAGAACACTGAAGCTTTCTTT
- TRBJ2-3 TRBV6-5 - CASSRSSGPTDTQYF TGTGCCAGCAGTAGATCTTCGGGACCCACAGATACGCAGTATTTT
- TRBJ1-3 TRBV28 - CASKVQQGNSGNTIYF TGTGCCAGCAAAGTTCAACAGGGTAACTCTGGAAACACCATATATTTT
- TRBJ2-1 TRBV4-1 - CASSQEEVGEWNEQFF TGCGCCAGCAGCCAAGAAGAGGTGGGAGAGTGGAATGAGCAGTTCTTC
- TRBJ2-1 TRBV9 TRBD2 CASSSAVTSGRGEQFF TGTGCCAGCAGTTCAGCGGTGACTAGCGGGAGAGGTGAGCAGTTCTTC
- TRBJ1-1 TRBV6-6 TRBD1 CASSKTGWRTEAFF TGTGCCAGCAGTAAGACAGGGTGGAGGACTGAAGCTTTCTTT
- TRBJ1-5 TRBV28 - CASGGGARGNQPQHF TGTGCCAGCGGGGGCGGGGCCCGAGGCAATCAGCCCCAGCATTTT
- TRBJ1-1 TRBV29-1 - CSVADTRNTEAFF TGCAGCGTCGCAGACACCCGCAACACTGAAGCTTTCTTT
- TRBJ2-3 TRBV5-4 - CASRGGGVTDTQYF TGTGCCAGCCGGGGCGGAGGAGTCACAGATACGCAGTATTTT
few TRBJ2-7 TRBV2 TRBD1 CASSPGQDYEQYF TGTGCCAGCAGCCCGGGACAGGATTACGAGCAGTACTTC